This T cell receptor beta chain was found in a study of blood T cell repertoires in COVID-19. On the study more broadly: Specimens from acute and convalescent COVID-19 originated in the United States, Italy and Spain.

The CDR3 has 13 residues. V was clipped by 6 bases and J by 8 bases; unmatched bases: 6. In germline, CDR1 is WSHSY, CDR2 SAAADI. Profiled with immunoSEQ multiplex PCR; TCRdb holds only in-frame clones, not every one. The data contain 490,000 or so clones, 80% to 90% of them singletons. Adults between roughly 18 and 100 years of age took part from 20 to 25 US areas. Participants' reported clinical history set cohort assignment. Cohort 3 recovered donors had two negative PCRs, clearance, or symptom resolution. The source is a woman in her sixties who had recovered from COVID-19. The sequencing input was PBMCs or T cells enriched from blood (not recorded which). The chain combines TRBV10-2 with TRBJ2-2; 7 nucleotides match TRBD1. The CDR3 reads CASRETGTGELFF. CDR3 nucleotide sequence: TGCGCCAGCAGGGAGACAGGGACAGGGGAGCTGTTTTTT.